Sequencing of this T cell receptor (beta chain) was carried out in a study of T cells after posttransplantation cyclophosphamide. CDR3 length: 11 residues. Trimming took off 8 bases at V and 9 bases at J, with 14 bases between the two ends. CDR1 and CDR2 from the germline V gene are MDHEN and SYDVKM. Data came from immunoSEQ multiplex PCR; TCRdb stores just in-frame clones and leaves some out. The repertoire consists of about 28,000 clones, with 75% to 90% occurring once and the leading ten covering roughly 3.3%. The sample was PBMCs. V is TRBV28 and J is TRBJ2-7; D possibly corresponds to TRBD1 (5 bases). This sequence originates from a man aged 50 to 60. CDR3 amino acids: CASLGFRVQYF. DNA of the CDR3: TGTGCCAGCCTTGGGTTCAGGGTGCAGTACTTC.